This T cell receptor (beta chain) was found in a study of cytomegalovirus exposure and HLA in healthy donors. Comments on this clone: What it recognizes is unknown.

Findings of the study overall: The study carried out a later analysis of TCR beta sequences. It associated some 17,000 of them with specific HLA alleles at a false discovery rate of 0.05.

PCR amplification relied on 60 Vbeta primers (plus 13 Jbeta primers). TCRdb's table, derived via immunoSEQ multiplex PCR, lists solely in-frame clones and lacks some. The sample shows 72,000 or so clones, approximately 60% of them seen only once. The sequenced sample was PBMCs. The clonotype was recovered from a woman between 50 and 59 years old in good health and CMV-seronegative.

This CDR3 reads CASSSGQGRIYGYTF. As DNA, the CDR3 is TGCGCCAGCAGTTCAGGACAGGGCCGGATCTATGGCTACACCTTC. The chain has TRBV5-1 and TRBJ1-2; TRBD1 matches 8 bases. The CDR3 has 15 amino acids. The germline gives CDR1 SGHRS, CDR2 YFSETQ. With 5 bases clipped from V and 4 bases from J, the junction kept 10 bases outside the gene matches.